These T cell receptor beta chains were read from a single sample in a study of blood T cell repertoires in COVID-19. Some clones are missing from TCRdb's copy, which holds only in-frame ones; the method was immunoSEQ multiplex PCR. Of approximately 280,000 clones listed, 84% are singletons. The sequencing sample was made of peripheral blood. The receptors stem from a human donor with COVID-19, enrolled during active disease. The donor label of this sample is uncertain. The CDR3 runs from the conserved cysteine through the conserved F or W. D genes are given only for firm matches. The size of a clone is reported for some rows only, either as once, few or many, or as a class for expanded clones.

TRBJ2-7 - TRBV7-3 - TGTGCCAGCAGCTTAAATTCAGGGCAGGTCGAGCAGTACTTC CASSLNSGQVEQYF
TRBJ1-5 - TRBV2 TRBD1 TGTGCCAGCAGTGAACAGGGGGGTGGCAATCAGCCCCAGCATTTT CASSEQGGGNQPQHF
TRBJ2-3 - TRBV7-2 - TGTGCCAGCAGCCCGAGGGACCCCTCGGGGGCAGATACGCAGTATTTT CASSPRDPSGADTQYF
TRBJ2-1 - TRBV27 TRBD2 TGTGCCAGCAGTTTATACCGGGGGGGTGAGCAGTTCTTC CASSLYRGGEQFF
TRBJ1-3 - TRBV25-1 - TGTGCCAGCAGTCCCTCGGTCGGGGCTGGAAACACCATATATTTT CASSPSVGAGNTIYF
TRBJ1-2 - TRBV15 - TGTGCCACCAGCAGAGTCCAAATTCTAATTCCTAACTATGGCTACACCTTC CATSRVQILIPNYGYTF
TRBJ2-7 - TRBV29-1 - TGCAGCGTTCGTCTTTTGAGCGAGCAGTACTTC CSVRLLSEQYF
TRBJ2-1 - TRBV2 TRBD2 TGTGCCAGCAGTGAACCACTAGCGGGAGTGGTTGAGCAGTTCTTC CASSEPLAGVVEQFF
TRBJ2-7 once TRBV10-3 - TGTGCCATCAGTCAACCCGCAGGGTCCTACGAGCAGTACTTC CAISQPAGSYEQYF
TRBJ2-1 once TRBV7-2 TRBD2 TGTGCCAGCAGCTTAGGGCGGGAGATCAGACCCAATGAGCAGTTCTTC CASSLGREIRPNEQFF
TRBJ1-2 - TRBV30 - TGTGCCTGGAGGTCGCGTGAAGCTAACTATGGCTACACCTTC CAWRSREANYGYTF
TRBJ1-3 - TRBV7-9 TRBD1 TGTGCCAGCAGCTTAGCGTCCCGACAGGGAATAGGAAACACCATATATTTT CASSLASRQGIGNTIYF
TRBJ2-3 - TRBV11-2 TRBD2 TGTGCCAGCAGCTTAGGGCTAGCGGGAGTGGGAGATACGCAGTATTTT CASSLGLAGVGDTQYF
TRBJ2-5 - TRBV7-2 - TGTGCCAGCAGCTTAAACGGGATGCAAGAGACCCAGTACTTC CASSLNGMQETQYF
TRBJ2-1 - TRBV18 TRBD2 TGTGCCAGCTCACCCTACCGAGCACTAGCGGGAGGGTACAATGAGCAGTTCTTC CASSPYRALAGGYNEQFF
TRBJ1-6 - TRBV9 - TGTGCCAGCAGCGGGACCGGGGTGGGGAATTCACCCCTCCACTTT CASSGTGVGNSPLHF
TRBJ2-6 - TRBV18 TRBD1 TGTGCCAGCTCAGCCCAGGGGGCTGGGGCCAACGTCCTGACTTTC CASSAQGAGANVLTF
TRBJ2-2 - TRBV3-1/TRBV3-2 - TGTGCCAGCACCCCGCCAGGGCACACCGGGGAGCTGTTTTTT CASTPPGHTGELFF
TRBJ1-1 - TRBV4-3 TRBD1 TGCGCCAGCAGCCTGGGGACAGGGGTGGGAAGGAACACTGAAGCTTTCTTT CASSLGTGVGRNTEAFF
TRBJ2-7 - TRBV11-2 TRBD1 TGTGCCAGCAGCTCACAGGGGGTCCATTACTACGAGCAGTACTTC CASSSQGVHYYEQYF
TRBJ1-2 - TRBV5-1 - TGCGCCAGCAGCCAGGACACCCTATTGTATGGCTACACCTTC CASSQDTLLYGYTF
TRBJ1-2 few TRBV28 TRBD1 TGTGCCAGCAGACAGACAGGGAACTATGGCTACACCTTC CASRQTGNYGYTF
TRBJ1-1 - TRBV11-2 TRBD1 TGTGCCAGCAGCTTAATATTGGACAGGGCGAACACTGAAGCTTTCTTT CASSLILDRANTEAFF
TRBJ2-3 - TRBV30 - TGTGCCTGGAGAGAAGCGAAGTGGGATACGCAGTATTTT CAWREAKWDTQYF
TRBJ2-3 - TRBV28 - TGTGCCAGCAGGAAGGTCAACAGGGTAACAGATACGCAGTATTTT CASRKVNRVTDTQYF
TRBJ1-5 - TRBV9 TRBD1 TGTGCCAGCAGCGCGGGACAGTCCAATCAGCCCCAGCATTTT CASSAGQSNQPQHF
TRBJ1-6 - TRBV28 TRBD1 TGTGCCAGCAGTTTGGGACAGGATAATTCACCCCTCCACTTT CASSLGQDNSPLHF
TRBJ2-1 - TRBV6-4 - TGTGCCAGCAGTGAACAGGGAGGGCCAAATGAGCAGTTCTTC CASSEQGGPNEQFF
TRBJ1-1 - TRBV6-5 TRBD1 TGTGCCAGCAGTTACGCTCAGGGGGAGGCTTTCTTT CASSYAQGEAFF
TRBJ1-1 - TRBV5-6 - TGTGCCAGCAAACCCAGGGGTGTGGACACTGAAGCTTTCTTT CASKPRGVDTEAFF
TRBJ1-5 - TRBV30 - TGTGCCTGGACACCCCGTTCGAGGTTCAGCAATCAGCCCCAGCATTTT CAWTPRSRFSNQPQHF
TRBJ2-3 - TRBV19 - TGTGCCAGTAGTATTCCTCCTAGCGAAGCGCATCTCTACAACACAGATACGCAGTATTTT CASSIPPSEAHLYNTDTQYF
TRBJ2-7 - TRBV4-1 TRBD2 TGCGCCATCCCTCGCGGGGGGCCTACTTACGAGCAGTACTTC CAIPRGGPTYEQYF
TRBJ2-1 - TRBV4-3 - TGCGCCAGCAGCCACGACAGATCCTACAATGAGCAGTTCTTC CASSHDRSYNEQFF
TRBJ2-3 once TRBV9 - TGTGCCAGCACCAAGATGGGACTTAGCACAGATACGCAGTATTTT CASTKMGLSTDTQYF
TRBJ1-1 few TRBV19 TRBD1 TGTGCCAGTAGCCCAGGTGGGACAGGTGTCAGCACTGAAGCTTTCTTT CASSPGGTGVSTEAFF
TRBJ1-1 - TRBV27 TRBD1 TGTGCCAGCAGTTGGGACAGGGAGGGTCTCTCGGCTTTCTTT CASSWDREGLSAFF
TRBJ1-5 few TRBV20-1 TRBD1 TGCAGTGCTAGTACAGGGGGCAATCAGCCCCAGCATTTT CSASTGGNQPQHF
TRBJ1-5 - TRBV12-3/TRBV12-4 - TGTGCCAGCAGTTTTAACGGGGATCAGCCCCAGCATTTT CASSFNGDQPQHF
TRBJ2-3 once TRBV7-6 TRBD2 TGTGCCAGCAGCTCGGGACTAGCGTTGGATACGCAGTATTTT CASSSGLALDTQYF
TRBJ2-1 - TRBV6-4 - TGTGCCAGCAGTGACTCGAACCGGGGTGAGCAGTTCTTC CASSDSNRGEQFF
TRBJ1-2 few TRBV3-1/TRBV3-2 - TGTGCCAGCAGCCATGAAAGACAGGTCGGTTCCGGTGGCTACACCTTC CASSHERQVGSGGYTF